The sequence of this TCR beta chain was determined in a study of blood T cell repertoires in COVID-19. V was trimmed by 5 bases and J by 5 bases, leaving 9 bases between them. In germline, CDR1 is MDHEN, CDR2 SYDVKM. The CDR3 has 12 amino acids. TCRdb's copy holds only in-frame clones and misses some; the assay was immunoSEQ multiplex PCR. The sample includes under 300,000 clones, around 83% of them seen just once. This chain links TRBV28 with TRBJ2-5; D gene unclear. Specimen: peripheral blood. This TCR was sampled from a man older than 75 with acute or convalescent COVID-19. This CDR3 reads CASSELRETQYF. CDR3 bases: TGTGCCAGCAGTGAGTTGAGGGAGACCCAGTACTTC.